Presented here are 21 T cell receptor beta chains from one specimen sequenced in a study of cytotoxic CD8 clonotypes in ibrutinib-treated CLL. The repertoire was sequenced with immunoSEQ multiplex PCR; TCRdb's copy has only in-frame clones and lacks some. Of more than 25,000 clones in the sample, 76% are singletons; the top ten hold 51%. The source was PBMCs, collected after 36 months of ibrutinib treatment. These receptors all stem from a human donor with chronic lymphocytic leukemia.

This chain connects TRBV6-1 to TRBJ2-5; 9 positions match TRBD2. In germline, CDR1 is MNHNS, CDR2 SASEGT. The V segment lost 5 bases and the J segment 5 bases; nucleotides outside the gene matches: 15. The CDR3 totals 17 residues. The CDR3 DNA reads TGTGCCAGCAGTCAAGGGGATAGCGGGGGCCGGGGGGAGACCCAGTACTTC. Translation gives CASSQGDSGGRGETQYF.

This chain connects TRBV11-2 to TRBJ2-4; D not resolved. The germline CDR1 and CDR2 sequences are SGHAT and FQNNGV. V shed 2 bases and J shed 3 bases, with 8 bases lying between them. This CDR3 contains 14 residues. CDR3: CASSLWRYKNIQYF. CDR3 nucleotide sequence: TGTGCCAGCAGCTTATGGCGGTACAAAAACATTCAGTACTTC.

V and J are TRBV19 and TRBJ1-2; possibly TRBD1 for D (5 bases). This CDR3 contains 12 residues. Deletions cut 7 bases from V and 0 bases from J, with 6 bases between. CDR1 is LNHDA and CDR2 is SQIVND in the germline V gene (reference sequence). DNA of the CDR3: TGTGCCAGTAAGACAGCTAACTATGGCTACACCTTC. The encoded protein is CASKTANYGYTF.

The J gene is TRBJ1-6, the V gene TRBV7-9, with 8 nucleotides matching TRBD1. The germline gives CDR1 SEHNR, CDR2 FQNEAQ (reference sequence). The CDR3 has 15 residues. The junction had 5 bases not matched to a gene; V was cut back by 2 bases and J by 8 bases. In DNA, the CDR3 is TGTGCCAGCAGCTTATCAGTGGACAGGGATTCACCCCTCCACTTT. It specifies CASSLSVDRDSPLHF.

The chain uses TRBV18 and TRBJ2-2; tentatively, D is TRBD2 (6 bases). The CDR3 loop spans 17 amino acids. Germline values: CDR1 KGHSH, CDR2 LQKENI. V dropped 2 bases and J dropped 0 bases, with 13 bases sitting between them. The CDR3 DNA reads as TGTGCCAGCTCACCAACTAGCTGGACGGCGAACACCGGGGAGCTGTTTTTT. It specifies CASSPTSWTANTGELFF.

The CDR3 coding sequence is TGTGCCAGCAGCTTGGATCGCTGGGGGATCTCGCGCGAGCAGTACTTC. It yields the protein CASSLDRWGISREQYF. The J gene is TRBJ2-7, the V gene TRBV5-6, with D perhaps assigned TRBD1 or TRBD2 (5 bases each). The CDR3 runs to 16 residues. Trimming pared 0 bases from V and 6 bases from J, leaving 19 bases between. Germline CDR1 and CDR2: SGHDT and YYEEEE. Full variable domain (outside the CDR3, taken from reference TRBV5-6 and TRBJ2-7): DAGVTQSPTHLIKTRGQQVTLRCSPKSGHDTVSWYQQALGQGPQFIFQYYEEEERQRGNFPDRFSGHQFPNYSSELNVNALLLGDSALYLCASSLDRWGISREQYFGPGTRLTVT.

V gene TRBV6-5 combines with J gene TRBJ1-2, with D tentatively TRBD1 (5 bases). Germline V CDR1 and CDR2: MNHEY, SVGAGI. The ends were cut back, 1 base at V and 6 bases at J, with 12 bases in the middle. The CDR3 loop spans 14 amino acids. The CDR3 loop is CASSYLQASDGYTF. The DNA for the CDR3 is TGTGCCAGCAGTTACTTACAGGCGAGTGATGGCTACACCTTC.

The chain combines TRBV5-6 with TRBJ1-6; the match to TRBD1 covers 7 bases. The J segment lost 9 bases and the V segment lost 3 bases, leaving 9 bases of the junction unmatched. The CDR3 has 15 amino acids. Germline values: CDR1 SGHDT, CDR2 YYEEEE. CDR3 DNA sequence: TGTGCCAGCAGCTACGGGACAGTAACCCGTTCACCCCTCCACTTT. Its protein product is CASSYGTVTRSPLHF.

Comments on this clone: Other DNA sequences in this specimen translate into the identical CDR3. J is TRBJ2-3 and V is TRBV2, with D hard to call. Trimming left V 2 bases short and J 0 bases short, with 9 bases between. This CDR3 contains 15 residues. Germline CDR1 is SNHLY and CDR2 is FYNNEI. CDR3 sequence (DNA): TGTGCCAGCAGTGAAAGGGTACTTAGCACAGATACGCAGTATTTT. This sequence encodes CASSERVLSTDTQYF.

This clone was counted between two and nine times. The chain links TRBV19 to TRBJ2-7; D remains unclear. The CDR3 consists of 13 residues. Germline V lookup: CDR1 LNHDA, CDR2 SQIVND (reference sequence). V shed 4 bases and J shed 2 bases, with 9 bases lying between them. The CDR3 DNA reads TGTGCCAGTAGTACTGACGGAACCTACGAGCAGTACTTC. The encoded protein is CASSTDGTYEQYF.

This chain links TRBV10-3 with TRBJ2-6; no firm D call. Germline assignment: CDR1 ENHRY and CDR2 SYGVKD. This CDR3 is built from 17 residues. Trimming removed 7 bases from V and 1 base from J, with 17 bases in between. CDR3 nucleotides: TGTGCCATCAAAATTGAAGGTGGATTATCTGGGGCCAACGTCCTGACTTTC. Translating gives CAIKIEGGLSGANVLTF.

The rearrangement uses TRBV18 and TRBJ1-1; D may be TRBD1 (5 bases). The CDR3 loop spans 14 amino acids. Trimming pared 0 bases from V and 7 bases from J, leaving 12 bases between. Germline V gives CDR1 KGHSH, CDR2 LQKENI. CDR3 sequence: CASSPPVGANEAFF. For the CDR3, the DNA is TGTGCCAGCTCACCACCGGTAGGGGCAAATGAAGCTTTCTTT.

The genes are TRBV7-8 and TRBJ1-5; no clear D. The V gene's germline CDR1 is SGHVS and CDR2 FQNEAQ. The V gene lost 5 bases and the J gene lost 2 bases, with 16 bases spanning the gap. The CDR3 is made up of 16 amino acids. CDR3: CASSDRAGRGNQPQHF. As DNA, the CDR3 is TGTGCCAGCAGCGATCGGGCGGGAAGGGGCAATCAGCCCCAGCATTTT. The variable domain in full, completed from reference TRBV7-8 and TRBJ1-5, reads GAGVSQSPRYKVAKRGQDVALRCDPISGHVSLFWYQQALGQGPEFLTYFQNEAQLDKSGLPSDRFFAERPEGSVSTLKIQRTQQEDSAVYLCASSDRAGRGNQPQHFGDGTRLSIL.

J is TRBJ1-4 and V is TRBV10-3, with a weak D call TRBD1 (5 bases). Germline CDR1 and CDR2: ENHRY and SYGVKD. This CDR3 region has 13 residues. Trimming took 4 bases from V and 3 from J, leaving 6 bases between them. CDR3 region: CAISGGPNEKLFF. CDR3 in DNA: TGTGCCATCAGTGGGGGACCTAATGAAAAACTGTTTTTT.

In this sample, this clone turned up a few times. This chain's CDR3 is CASSPKGYEQYF. The CDR3, as DNA: TGTGCCAGCAGCCCCAAAGGCTACGAGCAGTACTTC. This rearrangement joins TRBV7-9 to TRBJ2-7; D ambiguous. There are 12 residues in the CDR3. V shed 5 bases and J shed 3 bases, with 8 bases lying between them. Per the germline V gene, CDR1 is SEHNR and CDR2 is FQNEAQ (reference sequence).

J is TRBJ2-1 and V is TRBV27; TRBD2 matches 12 bases. The CDR3 has 15 residues. Germline trimming cut 6 bases from V and 10 bases from J; bases unmatched to any gene: 10. The germline gives CDR1 MNHEY, CDR2 SMNVEV (reference sequence). The CDR3, as DNA: TGTGCCAGCAGGGCCTTACTAGCGGGGGGCCCCGAGCAGTTCTTC. Encoded protein: CASRALLAGGPEQFF.

This chain links TRBV27 with TRBJ1-5, with TRBD1 matching 7 bases. V lost 3 bases, J lost 3 bases, and 2 bases stayed unmatched. Germline V CDR1 and CDR2: MNHEY, SMNVEV (reference sequence). This CDR3 spans 14 amino acids. CDR3 in DNA: TGTGCCAGCAGTTTGGGACAGTACAATCAGCCCCAGCATTTT. It yields the protein CASSLGQYNQPQHF.

V is TRBV9 and J is TRBJ1-2; 9 bases match TRBD1. CDR3 length: 15 residues. J gave up 2 bases and V 3 bases, and 5 bases lay outside the gene matches. Germline assignment: CDR1 SGDLS and CDR2 YYNGEE. The CDR3 bases are TGTGCCAGCAGCGCCAGCGGGACAGGGAACTATGGCTACACCTTC. This translates into CASSASGTGNYGYTF.

The chain carries TRBV19 and TRBJ1-3, with TRBD1 matching over 7 bases. The CDR3 length is 15 residues. CDR1 is LNHDA and CDR2 is SQIVND in the germline V gene (reference sequence). J gave up 0 bases and V 5 bases, and 4 bases lay outside the gene matches. For the CDR3, the DNA is TGTGCCAGTAGTGCTTGGGACAGCTCTGGAAACACCATATATTTT. It codes for CASSAWDSSGNTIYF.

This clone has only a few counts. This chain uses TRBV30 with TRBJ1-2; D is uncertain. The CDR3 sequence is 12 residues long. Trimming stripped 3 bases from V and 3 bases from J, with 8 bases between. CDR1 and CDR2 (germline): GTSNPN, SVGIG (reference sequence). Written as DNA, the CDR3 is TGTGCCTGGAGGGCGGAGGACTATGGCTACACCTTC. This gives the protein CAWRAEDYGYTF.

The chain is built from TRBV7-8 and TRBJ2-3; D is unclear. CDR1 is SGHVS, CDR2 FQNEAQ, per germline. CDR3 length equals 15 residues. V was shortened by 1 base and J by 1 base, with 9 bases between the two germline ends. CDR3 sequence (DNA): TGTGCCAGCAGCTTAGGGTACGGCGGCACAGATACGCAGTATTTT. Its translation: CASSLGYGGTDTQYF.